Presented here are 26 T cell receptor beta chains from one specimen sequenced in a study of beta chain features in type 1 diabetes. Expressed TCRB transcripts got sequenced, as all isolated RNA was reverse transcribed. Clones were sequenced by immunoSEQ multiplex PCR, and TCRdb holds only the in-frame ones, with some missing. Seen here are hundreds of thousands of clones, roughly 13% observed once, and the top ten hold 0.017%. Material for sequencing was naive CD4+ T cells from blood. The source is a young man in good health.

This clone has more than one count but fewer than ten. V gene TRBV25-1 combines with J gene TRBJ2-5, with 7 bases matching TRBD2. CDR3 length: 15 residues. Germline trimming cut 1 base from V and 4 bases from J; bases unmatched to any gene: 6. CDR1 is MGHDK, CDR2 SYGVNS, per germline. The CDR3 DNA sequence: TGTGCCAGCAGTGAATGGGGGGGAGATTTAGAGACCCAGTACTTC. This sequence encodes CASSEWGGDLETQYF. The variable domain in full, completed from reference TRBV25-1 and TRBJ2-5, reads EADIYQTPRYLVIGTGKKITLECSQTMGHDKMYWYQQDPGMELHLIHYSYGVNSTEKGDLSSESTVSRIRTEHFPLTLESARPSHTSQYLCASSEWGGDLETQYFGPGTRLLVL.

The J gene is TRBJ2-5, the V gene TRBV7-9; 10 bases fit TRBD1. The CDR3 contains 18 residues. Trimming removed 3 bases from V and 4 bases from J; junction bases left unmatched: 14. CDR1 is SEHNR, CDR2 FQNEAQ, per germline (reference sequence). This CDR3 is CASSFGERGQGIRETQYF. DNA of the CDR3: TGTGCCAGCAGCTTTGGGGAACGGGGACAGGGGATTCGAGAGACCCAGTACTTC.

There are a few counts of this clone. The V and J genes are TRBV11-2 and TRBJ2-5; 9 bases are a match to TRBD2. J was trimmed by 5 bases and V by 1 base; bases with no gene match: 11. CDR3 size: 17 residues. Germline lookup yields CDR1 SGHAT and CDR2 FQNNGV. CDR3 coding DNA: TGTGCCAGCAGCTTAGGGCAGCTAGCGGGAAGGTGGGAGACCCAGTACTTC. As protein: CASSLGQLAGRWETQYF.

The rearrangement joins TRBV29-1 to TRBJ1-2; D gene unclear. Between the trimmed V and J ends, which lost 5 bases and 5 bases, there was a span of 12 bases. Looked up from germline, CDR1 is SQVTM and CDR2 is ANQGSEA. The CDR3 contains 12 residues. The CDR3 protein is CSVTLTEYGYTF. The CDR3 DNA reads TGCAGCGTTACGTTGACGGAGTATGGCTACACCTTC.

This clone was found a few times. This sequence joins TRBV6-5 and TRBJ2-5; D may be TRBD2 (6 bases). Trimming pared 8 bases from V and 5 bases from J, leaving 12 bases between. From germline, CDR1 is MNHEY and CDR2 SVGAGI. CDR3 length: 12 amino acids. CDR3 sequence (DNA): TGTGCCAGCCGTCACGGGAGTGAGACCCAGTACTTC. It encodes CASRHGSETQYF.

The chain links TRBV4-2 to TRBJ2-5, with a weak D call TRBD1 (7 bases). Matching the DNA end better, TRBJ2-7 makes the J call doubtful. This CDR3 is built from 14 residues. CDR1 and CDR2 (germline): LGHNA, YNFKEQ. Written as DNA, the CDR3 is TGTGCCAGCAGCCAGGAGGGACAGAGCTACGAGCAGTACTTC. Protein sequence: CASSQEGQSYEQYF.

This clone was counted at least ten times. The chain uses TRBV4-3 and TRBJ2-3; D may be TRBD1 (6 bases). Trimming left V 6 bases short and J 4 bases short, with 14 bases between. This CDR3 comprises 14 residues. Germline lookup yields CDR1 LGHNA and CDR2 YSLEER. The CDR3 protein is CASRLSGAADTQYF. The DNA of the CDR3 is TGCGCCAGCAGGCTCTCAGGGGCAGCAGATACGCAGTATTTT.

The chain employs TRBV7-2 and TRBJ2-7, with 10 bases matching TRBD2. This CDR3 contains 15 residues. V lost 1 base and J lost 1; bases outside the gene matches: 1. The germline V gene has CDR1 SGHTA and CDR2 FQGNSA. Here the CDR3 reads CASSLGLAGSYEQYF. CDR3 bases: TGTGCCAGCAGCTTAGGACTAGCGGGTTCCTACGAGCAGTACTTC.

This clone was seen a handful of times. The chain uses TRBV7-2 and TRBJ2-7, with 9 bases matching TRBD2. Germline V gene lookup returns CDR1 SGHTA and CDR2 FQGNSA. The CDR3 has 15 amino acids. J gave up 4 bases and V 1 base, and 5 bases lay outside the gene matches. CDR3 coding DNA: TGTGCCAGCAGCTTAGTAGGGACTAGCAGTTACGAGCAGTACTTC. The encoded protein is CASSLVGTSSYEQYF.

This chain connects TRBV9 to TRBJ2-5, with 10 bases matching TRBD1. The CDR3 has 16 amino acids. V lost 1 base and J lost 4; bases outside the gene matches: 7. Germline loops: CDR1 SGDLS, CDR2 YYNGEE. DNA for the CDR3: TGTGCCAGCAGCGTACGGGGACAGGGGACCGGAGAGACCCAGTACTTC. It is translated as CASSVRGQGTGETQYF. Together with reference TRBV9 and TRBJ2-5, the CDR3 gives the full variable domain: DSGVTQTPKHLITATGQRVTLRCSPRSGDLSVYWYQQSLDQGLQFLIQYYNGEERAKGNILERFSAQQFPDLHSELNLSSLELGDSALYFCASSVRGQGTGETQYFGPGTRLLVL.

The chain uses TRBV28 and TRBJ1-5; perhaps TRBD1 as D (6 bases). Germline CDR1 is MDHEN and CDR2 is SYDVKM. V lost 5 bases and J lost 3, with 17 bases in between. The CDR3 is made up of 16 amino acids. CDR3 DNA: TGTGCCAGCAGTCACCCCGGGACACCCCTCAATCAGCCCCAGCATTTT. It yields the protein CASSHPGTPLNQPQHF.

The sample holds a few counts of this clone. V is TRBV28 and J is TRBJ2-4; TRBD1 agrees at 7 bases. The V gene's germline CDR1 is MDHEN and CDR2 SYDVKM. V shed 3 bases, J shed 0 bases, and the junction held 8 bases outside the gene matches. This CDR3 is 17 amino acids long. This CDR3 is CASSLYGQDLAKNIQYF. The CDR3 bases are TGTGCCAGCAGTTTGTATGGACAGGACTTAGCCAAAAACATTCAGTACTTC.

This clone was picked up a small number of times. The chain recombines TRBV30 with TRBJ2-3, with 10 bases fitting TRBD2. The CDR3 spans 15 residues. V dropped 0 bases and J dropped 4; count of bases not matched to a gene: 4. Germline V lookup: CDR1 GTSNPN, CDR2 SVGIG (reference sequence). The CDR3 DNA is TGTGCCTGGAGTGTCCAGCGGGGGGGATCAGATACGCAGTATTTT. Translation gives CAWSVQRGGSDTQYF.

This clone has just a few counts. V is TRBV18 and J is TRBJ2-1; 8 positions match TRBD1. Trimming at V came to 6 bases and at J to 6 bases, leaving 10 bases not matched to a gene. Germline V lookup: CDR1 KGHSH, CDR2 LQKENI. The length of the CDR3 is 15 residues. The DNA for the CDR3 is TGTGCCAGCTCGACGGACAGGGAAGTAATCAATGAGCAGTTCTTC. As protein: CASSTDREVINEQFF.

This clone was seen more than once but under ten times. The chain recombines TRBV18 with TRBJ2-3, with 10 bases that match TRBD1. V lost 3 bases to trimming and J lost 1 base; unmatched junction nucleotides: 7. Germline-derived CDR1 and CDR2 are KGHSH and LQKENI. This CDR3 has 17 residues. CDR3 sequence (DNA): TGTGCCAGCTCACCGGCTGCCGGGACAGGGGGCACAGATACGCAGTATTTT. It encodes CASSPAAGTGGTDTQYF. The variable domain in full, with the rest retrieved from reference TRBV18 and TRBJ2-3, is NAGVMQNPRHLVRRRGQEARLRCSPMKGHSHVYWYRQLPEEGLKFMVYLQKENIIDESGMPKERFSAEFPKEGPSILRIQQVVRGDSAAYFCASSPAAGTGGTDTQYFGPGTRLTVL.

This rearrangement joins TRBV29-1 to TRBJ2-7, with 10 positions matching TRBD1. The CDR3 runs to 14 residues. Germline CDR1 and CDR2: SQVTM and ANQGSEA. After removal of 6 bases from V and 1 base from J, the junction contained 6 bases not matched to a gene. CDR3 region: CSVKGQGFSYEQYF. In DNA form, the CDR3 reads TGCAGCGTCAAGGGACAGGGGTTTTCCTACGAGCAGTACTTC.

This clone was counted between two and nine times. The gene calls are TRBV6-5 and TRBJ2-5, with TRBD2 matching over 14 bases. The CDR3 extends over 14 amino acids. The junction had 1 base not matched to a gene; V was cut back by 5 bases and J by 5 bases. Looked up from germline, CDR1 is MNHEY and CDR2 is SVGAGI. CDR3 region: CASSGTSGSETQYF. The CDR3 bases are TGTGCCAGCAGTGGGACTAGCGGGAGCGAGACCCAGTACTTC.

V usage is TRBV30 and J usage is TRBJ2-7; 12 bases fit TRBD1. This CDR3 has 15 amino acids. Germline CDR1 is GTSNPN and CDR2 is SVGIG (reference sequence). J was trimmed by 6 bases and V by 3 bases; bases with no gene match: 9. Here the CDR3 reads CAWRGRDRGPVEQYF. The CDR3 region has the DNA TGTGCCTGGAGAGGCAGGGACAGGGGGCCGGTCGAGCAGTACTTC.

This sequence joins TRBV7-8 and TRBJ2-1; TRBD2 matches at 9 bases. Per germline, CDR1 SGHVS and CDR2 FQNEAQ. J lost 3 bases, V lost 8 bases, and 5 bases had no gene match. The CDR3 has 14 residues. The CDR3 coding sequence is TGTGCCAGCGGAAGACTAGCGGTCTACAATGAGCAGTTCTTC. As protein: CASGRLAVYNEQFF.

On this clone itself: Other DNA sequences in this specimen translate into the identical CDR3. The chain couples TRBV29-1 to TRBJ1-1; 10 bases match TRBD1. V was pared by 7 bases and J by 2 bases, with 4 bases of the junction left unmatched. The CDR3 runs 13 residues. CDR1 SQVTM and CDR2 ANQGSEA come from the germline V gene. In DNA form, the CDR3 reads TGCAGCGGTCTGACAGGGGGCAACACTGAAGCTTTCTTT. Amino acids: CSGLTGGNTEAFF. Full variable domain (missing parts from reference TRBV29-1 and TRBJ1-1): SAVISQKPSRDICQRGTSLTIQCQVDSQVTMMFWYRQQPGQSLTLIATANQGSEATYESGFVIDKFPISRPNLTFSTLTVSNMSPEDSSIYLCSGLTGGNTEAFFGQGTRLTVV.

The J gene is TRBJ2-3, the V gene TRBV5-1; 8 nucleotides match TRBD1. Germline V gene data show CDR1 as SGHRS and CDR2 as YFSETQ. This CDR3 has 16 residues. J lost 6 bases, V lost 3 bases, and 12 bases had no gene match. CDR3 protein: CASSWDRRDSWDTQYF. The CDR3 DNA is TGCGCCAGCAGCTGGGACAGGAGGGATTCATGGGATACGCAGTATTTT. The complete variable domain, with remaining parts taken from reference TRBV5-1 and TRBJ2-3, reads KAGVTQTPRYLIKTRGQQVTLSCSPISGHRSVSWYQQTPGQGLQFLFEYFSETQRNKGNFPGRFSGRQFSNSRSEMNVSTLELGDSALYLCASSWDRRDSWDTQYFGPGTRLTVL.

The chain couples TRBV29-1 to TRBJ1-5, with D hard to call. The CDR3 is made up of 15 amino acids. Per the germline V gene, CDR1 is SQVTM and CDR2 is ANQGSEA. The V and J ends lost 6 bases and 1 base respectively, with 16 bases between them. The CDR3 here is CSVAVGVSSNQPQHF. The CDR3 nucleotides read TGCAGCGTGGCGGTCGGGGTTTCGAGCAATCAGCCCCAGCATTTT.

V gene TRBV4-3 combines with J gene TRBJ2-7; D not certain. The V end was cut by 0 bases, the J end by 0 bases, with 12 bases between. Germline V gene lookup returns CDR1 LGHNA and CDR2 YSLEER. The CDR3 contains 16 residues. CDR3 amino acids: CASSQDLAASSYEQYF. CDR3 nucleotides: TGCGCCAGCAGCCAAGATCTGGCGGCCAGCTCCTACGAGCAGTACTTC.

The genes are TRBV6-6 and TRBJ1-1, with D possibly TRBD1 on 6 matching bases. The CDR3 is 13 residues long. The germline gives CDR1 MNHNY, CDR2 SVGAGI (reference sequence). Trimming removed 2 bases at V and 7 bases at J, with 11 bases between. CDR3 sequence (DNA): TGTGCCAGCAGTTACAGGGGGGGCCTTGAAGCTTTCTTT. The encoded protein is CASSYRGGLEAFF.

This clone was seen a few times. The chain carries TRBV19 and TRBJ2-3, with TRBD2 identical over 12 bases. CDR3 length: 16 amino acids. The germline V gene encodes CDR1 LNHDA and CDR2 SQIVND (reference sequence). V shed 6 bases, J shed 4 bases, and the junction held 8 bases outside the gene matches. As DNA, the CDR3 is TGTGCCAGTAGCTCCCAACTAGCGGGAGGTCCAGATACGCAGTATTTT. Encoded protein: CASSSQLAGGPDTQYF.

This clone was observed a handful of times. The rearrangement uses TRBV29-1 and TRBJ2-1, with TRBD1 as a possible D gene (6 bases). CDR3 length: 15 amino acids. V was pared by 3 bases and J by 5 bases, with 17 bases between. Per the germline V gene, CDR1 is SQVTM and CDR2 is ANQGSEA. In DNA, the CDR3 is TGCAGCGTTGAGTCTGGCAGGGGTAAGGACAATGAGCAGTTCTTC. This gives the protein CSVESGRGKDNEQFF.